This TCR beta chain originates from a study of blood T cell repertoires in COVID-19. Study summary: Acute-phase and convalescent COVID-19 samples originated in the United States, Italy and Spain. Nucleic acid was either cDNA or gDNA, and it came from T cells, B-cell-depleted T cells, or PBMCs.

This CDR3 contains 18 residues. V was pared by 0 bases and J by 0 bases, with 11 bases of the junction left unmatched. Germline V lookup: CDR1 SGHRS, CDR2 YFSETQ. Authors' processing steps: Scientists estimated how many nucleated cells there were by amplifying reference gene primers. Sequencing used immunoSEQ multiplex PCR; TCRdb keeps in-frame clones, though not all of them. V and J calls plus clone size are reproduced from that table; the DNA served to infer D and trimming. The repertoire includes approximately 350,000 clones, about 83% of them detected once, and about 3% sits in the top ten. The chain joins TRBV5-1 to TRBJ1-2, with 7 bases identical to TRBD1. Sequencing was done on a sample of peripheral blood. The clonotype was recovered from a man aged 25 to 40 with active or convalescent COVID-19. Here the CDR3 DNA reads TGCGCCAGCAGCTTGGTAGGGGACAGCTTCAATCCTAACTATGGCTACACCTTC. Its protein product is CASSLVGDSFNPNYGYTF.